The T cell receptor (beta chain) described here comes from a study of naive and memory T cell subsets. Study-wide results and limits: Especially in CD8 cells, naive repertoires contained a few larger clonotypes, possibly CD45RA-re-expressing memory cells. The power law exponent of TCR abundance differed between naive and memory cells.

Notes on this clonotype: Its antigen remains unknown.

Four subsets defined by CD45RA and CD27 were sorted after CD3, CD4, CD8 and live/dead staining. Trimming took 2 bases from V and 0 from J, leaving 8 bases between them. Germline loops: CDR1 MDHEN, CDR2 SYDVKM. The CDR3 totals 15 residues. An equimolar mix of two oligonucleotides served as the beta constant-region primer for TRBC1 and TRBC2. Ligated cDNA was amplified by four rounds of PCR with nested alpha and beta constant-region primers and SP2. TCRdb independently ran MiXCR on the UMI-ligation and nested PCR reads; one entry per CDR3 protein. The data show under 150,000 distinct CDR3 sequences, approximately 20% seen once.

The sequenced sample was naive CD8+ T cells from blood. The sequence was collected from a human donor in good health. The chain joins TRBV28 to TRBJ2-1; D possibly corresponds to TRBD1 (6 bases). The CDR3 loop reads CASSLLDSSYNEQFF. The CDR3 coding sequence is TGTGCCAGCAGTTTACTGGACAGCTCCTACAATGAGCAGTTCTTC.